The clone carrying this T cell receptor (beta chain) was detected a few times. Its target is unknown. This sample was taken from a study of post-analysis software for immune sequencing data. Study as a whole: As for disease course, relapsing-remitting, secondary progressive and progressive-relapsing multiple sclerosis were all included.

The CDR3 is made up of 14 amino acids. Germline V gives CDR1 DFQATT, CDR2 SNEGSKA (reference sequence). V lost 0 bases, J lost 0 bases, and 8 bases lay in between. Unique-molecular-identifier-tagged TCR beta cDNA libraries were used. It was from roughly 1.1 to 9.2 million T cells that approximately 500,000 cDNA molecules came. Each CDR3 protein gets one entry after TCRdb re-called the PCR reads with MiXCR. The sample carries roughly 620,000 distinct CDR3 sequences, roughly 40% recorded once. Study-level findings and limits: Samples from a shared batch, those prepared together, strongly co-clustered by F measure. Controls significantly exceeded multiple sclerosis patients in normalized Chao1 diversity. A handful of TRBV segments were more frequent in patients than controls; TRBV5-6, TRBV5-1 and TRBV20-1 belonged to this group.

This receptor was identified in a girl aged 5-17 years with multiple sclerosis. Sequenced sample: blood. This chain links TRBV20-1 with TRBJ1-1, with no clear D. This chain's CDR3 is CSAREAGVNTEAFF. CDR3 sequence (DNA): TGCAGTGCTAGAGAGGCAGGAGTGAACACTGAAGCTTTCTTT.